This T cell receptor beta chain was identified during a study of molecular identifiers for immune sequencing clone quantification (dated by TCRdb to between 2017 and 2018). Looking at the study overall: For a replicate experiment, RNA from roughly 20,000 or 100,000 naive CD8 T cells was divided into five aliquots, and four of the five aliquots were sequenced. This methods study used CD8 T cells to benchmark TCR RNA copy counting and molecular-identifier clustering-based TCR repertoire sequencing (MIDCIRS). What the study reported, not specific to this receptor: The naive libraries included spiked-in Jurkat TCR RNA (more than nine copies' worth), and this Jurkat TCR RNA is not part of the donor repertoire. The sizes of highly expanded clones could end up underestimated when identical TCR molecules share a barcode. When barcode sub-clustering was omitted, TCR diversity was inflated by chimeric consensus sequences, with chimeras reaching as high as 47%. Modeling indicated about 3 TCR RNA copies recovered per cell, compared with about 10 by digital PCR, which implies a capture efficiency of about 31%. In CMV-specific effector cells, clones with more than 20 RNA copies accounted for over 98% of molecules, whereas in naive cells such clones accounted for under 1%. A single cell's worth of spiked-in Jurkat TCR RNA was reported detectable even among one million naive CD8 T cells.

This clonotype was recorded only once. This receptor's antigen is unknown. Possible read error: a much larger clone is one base away. Libraries of naive CD8 T cells were built from approximately 20,000 to 980,000 sorted cells, with 10%, 30% or 50% of the purified RNA used. Naive CD8 T cells were FACS-sorted as CD8+CD4-CCR7+CD45RA+ on a BD FACSAria II into RLT Plus buffer. Under 11 TCR copies' worth of Jurkat RNA were spiked into roughly 17,000-1,100,000 naive CD8 T cell samples to test detection sensitivity. CD8 T cells were enriched with RosetteSep CD8+ T Cell Enrichment Cocktail and Ficoll-Paque, followed by ACK red cell lysis. The library was built by means of PCR. Sequencing instrument: NextSeq 500. Preparation of bulk TCR libraries followed a previously described approach, with the TCR primers listed in Table S5. Total RNA was purified with the Qiagen AllPrep DNA/RNA kit. Before any analysis, reads coming from multiple sequencing runs of the same library were combined into one pool. The original methods were these. Reads were retained only if their TCR constant sequence matched exactly, and those retained reads were trimmed to 150 nt and grouped according to their 12-nt molecular barcodes. Reads within each barcode group were sub-clustered using a 15% Levenshtein threshold, and quality-weighted consensus sequences were constructed for each RNA molecule. Non-functional sequences were excluded, and lower-count sequences lying one edit away from another sequence were also excluded. On the basis of fitting two negative binomial distributions, barcode sub-clusters with fewer than 20% of the maximum read count were discarded. TCRdb applied fastp at Q25 and MiXCR to the public reads, then kept only in-frame beta chains. Rows with one shared CDR3 protein collapse into an entry with the most common genes and DNA. For this entry, the V and J calls and clone size follow TCRdb and not the study's own pipeline. In all, the sample holds under 800,000 distinct CDR3 sequences, and 25% of those were seen once. 0.7% to 0.95% of the sample belongs to the ten largest clones.

V gives up 0 bases and J gives up 2 bases, and the segment between their germline ends measures 12 bases. From the cysteine through the phenylalanine, the CDR3 covers 16 amino acids. The kept DNA is CDR3 alone, 48 bases in frame from the first base. Reading the germline V gene (reference sequence) gives CDR1 MNHEY and CDR2 SMNVEV. This receptor was obtained from a human donor in good health. Some libraries in this study had Jurkat cell RNA spiked in. Recombination linked TRBV27 to TRBJ2-3, and the D gene may be TRBD1, 6 bases matching. Material for sequencing was naive CD8+ T cells from blood, with Jurkat cell RNA spiked in. This specimen's cell subset or site label, per the study, means: FACS-sorted CD8+CD4-CCR7+CD45RA+ naive T cells. The nucleotides are TGTGCCAGCAGTTTATCCAGGGGAAAGTCCACAGATACGCAGTATTTT. Its coded protein is CASSLSRGKSTDTQYF.